The 4 T cell receptor beta chains below come from one sample, sequenced in a study of OX40 agonist ivuxolimab in advanced cancers. Measured with immunoSEQ multiplex PCR; TCRdb has only the in-frame clones, and not every one. This sample carries tens of thousands of clones, 86% of them seen once, and the ten largest clones take 1.2%. The starting material was CD4+ or CD8+ T cells sorted from blood, obtained in a trial of the OX40 agonist ivuxolimab. These TCRs come from an adult with an advanced solid tumor such as melanoma, head and neck, liver or kidney cancer.

This clone was detected many times. The chain employs TRBV11-2 and TRBJ2-7; no reliable D call. V lost 2 bases and J 0 bases, leaving 8 bases between the germline ends. The V gene's germline CDR1 is SGHAT and CDR2 FQNNGV. The length of the CDR3 is 14 residues. This CDR3 is CASSLPQASYEQYF. The CDR3 DNA sequence: TGTGCCAGCAGCTTACCGCAGGCCTCCTACGAGCAGTACTTC.

The chain joins TRBV30 to TRBJ2-2; D remains ambiguous. CDR1 and CDR2 from the germline V gene are GTSNPN and SVGIG (reference sequence). The CDR3 has 14 amino acids. V lost 0 bases, J lost 4 bases, and 9 bases lay in between. CDR3 sequence reads: CAWSVEVPTGELFF. The DNA for the CDR3 is TGTGCCTGGAGTGTAGAGGTTCCCACCGGGGAGCTGTTTTTT.

The gene calls are TRBV21-1 and TRBJ2-5; the table's D call, TRBD2, has no DNA check behind it. TRBV21-1 is a listed pseudogene. The CDR3 has 15 residues. The CDR3 sequence is CASRGRPSRGETQYF. The CDR3 DNA sequence: TGTGCCAGCAGGGGCCGCCCCTCCCGCGGGGAGACCCAGTACTTC.

This chain connects TRBV5-6 to TRBJ2-3; no firm D call. V was trimmed by 4 bases and J by 6 bases, leaving 15 bases between them. CDR1 is SGHDT, CDR2 YYEEEE, per germline. The CDR3 covers 14 residues. CDR3: CASSPTVTTDTQYF. The DNA for the CDR3 is TGTGCCAGCAGCCCGACCGTAACGACGGATACGCAGTATTTT.